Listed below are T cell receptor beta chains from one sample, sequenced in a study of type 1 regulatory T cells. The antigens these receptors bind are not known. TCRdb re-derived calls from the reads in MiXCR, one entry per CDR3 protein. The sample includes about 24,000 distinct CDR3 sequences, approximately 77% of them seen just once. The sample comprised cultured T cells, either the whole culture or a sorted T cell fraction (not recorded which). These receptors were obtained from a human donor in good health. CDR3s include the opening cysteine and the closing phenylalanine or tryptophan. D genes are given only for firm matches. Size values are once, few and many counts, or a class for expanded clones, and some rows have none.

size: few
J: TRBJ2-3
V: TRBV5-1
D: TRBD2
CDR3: CASSSGLAGIDTQYF
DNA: TGCGCCAGCAGCTCCGGACTAGCGGGGATAGATACGCAGTATTTT

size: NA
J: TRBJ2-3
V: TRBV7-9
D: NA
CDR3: CASRRMDRPTDTQYF
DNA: TGTGCCAGCAGAAGGATGGACAGACCCACAGATACGCAGTATTTT

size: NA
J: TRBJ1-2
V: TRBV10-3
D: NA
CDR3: CAISDPLGLYGYTF
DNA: TGTGCCATCAGTGACCCTCTAGGGCTTTATGGCTACACCTTC

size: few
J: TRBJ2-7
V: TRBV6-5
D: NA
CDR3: CASITRGTYEQYF
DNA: TGTGCCAGCATCACCCGGGGAACCTACGAGCAGTACTTC

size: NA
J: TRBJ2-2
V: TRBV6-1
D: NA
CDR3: CASSEGGIGTGELFF
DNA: TGTGCCAGCAGTGAAGGGGGGATTGGCACCGGGGAGCTGTTTTTT

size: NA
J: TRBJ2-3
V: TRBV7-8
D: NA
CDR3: CASSLVVGSDTQYF
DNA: TGTGCCAGCAGCTTAGTAGTGGGGTCAGATACGCAGTATTTT

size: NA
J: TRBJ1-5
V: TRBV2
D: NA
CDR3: CASGGRGQAAGQPQHF
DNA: TGTGCCAGCGGGGGAAGAGGCCAGGCGGCAGGTCAGCCCCAGCATTTT

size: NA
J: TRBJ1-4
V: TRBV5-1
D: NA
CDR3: CASSLVGLSNEKLFF
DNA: TGCGCCAGCAGCTTGGTTGGGCTCTCTAATGAAAAACTGTTTTTT

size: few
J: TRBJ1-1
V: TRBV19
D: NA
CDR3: CASSMLGKERITEAFF
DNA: TGTGCCAGTAGTATGTTGGGAAAGGAAAGGATCACTGAAGCTTTCTTT

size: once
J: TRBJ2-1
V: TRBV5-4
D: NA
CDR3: CASSLVRTATYNEQFF
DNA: TGTGCCAGCAGCTTGGTGAGGACTGCTACCTACAATGAGCAGTTCTTC

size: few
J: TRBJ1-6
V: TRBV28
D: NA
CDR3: CASRSAVVGYNSPLHF
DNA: TGTGCCAGCAGGTCCGCGGTTGTGGGGTATAATTCACCCCTCCACTTT

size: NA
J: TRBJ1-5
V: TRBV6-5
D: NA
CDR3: CASSTTGGTNQPQHF
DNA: TGTGCCAGCAGTACGACAGGCGGAACGAATCAGCCCCAGCATTTT

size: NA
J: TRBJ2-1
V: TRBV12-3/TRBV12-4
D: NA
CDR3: CASSQDYNEQFF
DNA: TGTGCCAGCAGTCAAGACTACAATGAGCAGTTCTTC

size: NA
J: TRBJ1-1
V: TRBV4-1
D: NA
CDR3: CASSQDSLGWDTEAFF
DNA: TGCGCCAGCAGCCAAGATAGTTTGGGGTGGGACACTGAAGCTTTCTTT

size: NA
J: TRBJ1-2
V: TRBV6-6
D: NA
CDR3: CASSPQRGLYGYTF
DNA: TGTGCCAGCAGCCCCCAACGGGGGCTTTATGGCTACACCTTC